A single sample gave rise to the 6 T cell receptor beta chains below, sequenced in a study of post-analysis software for immune sequencing data. The study, taken as a whole, reports: Patients carried a few TRBV segments more frequently than controls did, and TRBV5-6, TRBV5-1 and TRBV20-1 were among them.

Prepared TCR beta cDNA libraries contained unique molecular identifiers. From the PCR reads, TCRdb called clonotypes with MiXCR, one entry per CDR3 protein. The sample includes 350,000 to 500,000 distinct CDR3 sequences, less than 40% of them seen just once. Their cognate antigens are unknown. The sequencing input was blood. These receptors were obtained from a girl aged 2 to 10 with multiple sclerosis.

The CDR3 DNA reads as TGTGCCAGCAGTCGGCGACTAGCGGGGGGCTCAGATACGCAGTATTTT. Its translation: CASSRRLAGGSDTQYF. The rearrangement uses TRBV7-2 and TRBJ2-3; TRBD2 matches 13 bases. The CDR3 length is 16 residues. Trimming removed 6 bases from V and 4 bases from J; junction bases left unmatched: 7. The germline gives CDR1 SGHTA, CDR2 FQGNSA.

In this sample, this clonotype turned up a few times. The chain combines TRBV3-1 with TRBJ1-4; D may be TRBD1 (6 bases). CDR3 length: 14 amino acids. Trimming cost V 3 bases and J 6 bases, with 11 bases left between them. Germline V CDR1 and CDR2: LGHDT, YNNKEL (reference sequence). CDR3 residues: CASSHSRGHEKLFF. CDR3 DNA: TGTGCCAGCAGCCACAGCCGGGGGCATGAAAAACTGTTTTTT.

This clonotype occurred many times. This chain joins TRBV5-1 and TRBJ2-3; 8 nucleotides match TRBD1. Germline CDR1 reads SGHRS; CDR2 reads YFSETQ. Trimming cost V 3 bases and J 3 bases; bases outside gene matches: 0. The CDR3 spans 13 residues. In DNA, the CDR3 is TGCGCCAGCAGCTGGACAGGGACAGATACGCAGTATTTT. Protein sequence: CASSWTGTDTQYF.

CDR3 bases: TGCAGTGCAAAGCGGAGCTTTGAGCAGTTCTTC. Translating gives CSAKRSFEQFF. V usage is TRBV20-1 and J usage is TRBJ2-1; the D gene is possibly TRBD2 (5 bases). Germline V CDR1 and CDR2: DFQATT, SNEGSKA (reference sequence). The CDR3 spans 11 residues. The V gene lost 6 bases and the J gene lost 9 bases, with 12 bases spanning the gap.

The rearrangement uses TRBV14 and TRBJ2-1; D call uncertain. The CDR3 loop spans 14 amino acids. CDR1 and CDR2 (germline): SGHDN, FVKESK. The V end was cut by 4 bases, the J end by 0 bases, with 7 bases between. In nucleotides, the CDR3 is TGTGCCAGCAGCCGGTTTTACTCCTACAATGAGCAGTTCTTC. Translating gives CASSRFYSYNEQFF.

This clonotype was seen only a few times. The V gene is TRBV4-3, the J gene TRBJ2-5, with D perhaps being TRBD1 or TRBD2 (5 bases each). V was trimmed by 0 bases and J by 1 base, leaving 9 bases between them. In germline, CDR1 is LGHNA, CDR2 YSLEER. The CDR3 consists of 15 residues. CDR3 in amino acids: CASSQDWGSQETQYF. CDR3 nucleotide sequence: TGCGCCAGCAGCCAAGATTGGGGGAGCCAAGAGACCCAGTACTTC.